This paragraph reports one T cell receptor beta chain. Its antigen remains undetermined. No much larger clonotype is one base removed from it; base qualities were not supplied. This entry belongs to a study of radiotherapy plus CTLA-4 blockade in lung cancer (dated by TCRdb to 2017 to 2018). At the level of the whole study: Objective responses were observed in 18% of enrolled patients, and disease control was achieved in 30% to 40%. The paper as a whole reports these results and caveats: After treatment with radiotherapy and ipilimumab, TCR clones that originated in tumors expanded in peripheral blood. Early dynamic changes in blood T cell clones, together with increased serum interferon-beta after radiation, were reported as the strongest predictors of response.

The method was the immunoSEQ multiplex PCR assay. TCRdb took over this immuneACCESS table, retaining in-frame rearrangements with V and J assigned. Such tables are incomplete; in checked studies, under half of the missing clones stem from an unresolved V gene, and the remainder is unexplained. This sample gives approximately 81,000 clones in total; under 80% of them show up just once. The top ten clones comprise under 5% of the sample. At the junction V is shortened by 5 bases and J by 5 bases; bases outside the gene matches: 5. According to the germline V gene, CDR1 reads MNHNS and CDR2 reads SASEGT. Taken from cysteine to phenylalanine, the CDR3 has 13 residues. CDR3 DNA only is kept here, 39 bases in frame from base 1. In this study, focal radiation therapy paired with CTLA-4 blockade (ipilimumab) was tested in patients who had chemo-refractory metastatic non-small-cell lung cancer.

Sequenced here: peripheral blood, sampled from a patient treated with radiotherapy plus ipilimumab. The clonotype was recovered from a human donor with non-small cell lung cancer who had a partial response to radiotherapy plus ipilimumab. Some clones in this sample may be carry-over from other donors' samples. The chain employs TRBV6-1 and TRBJ1-2; a stretch of 7 junction bases matches TRBD1. The encoded CDR3 is CASSPGQRYGYTF. In nucleotide form, the sequence is TGTGCCAGCAGTCCGGGACAGAGATATGGCTACACCTTC.